This T cell receptor (beta chain) came from a study of lymphopenia after photon versus proton radiotherapy. Details on this clone: No antigen is known for it.

Broader study findings: Under photons, naive T cells and diversity fell while effector/memory populations rose. Survival link was tested only in deceased patients; proton benefit remains a possibility. Oligoclonal CD8+ Temra expansion after nadir drove photon patients' diversity drop. Post-nadir TCR diversity decline inversely tracked overall survival among those who died.

Profiled with immunoSEQ multiplex PCR; TCRdb holds only in-frame clones, not every one. The sample holds 65,000 to 70,000 clones; just over 90% are singletons and the top ten take around 2.6%. The clonotype was recovered from a woman in her 70s with pancreatic cancer. Sequenced material: peripheral blood, taken from a patient treated with photon-based radiotherapy.

The CDR3 loop reads CASSFRAGLETQYF. Written as DNA, the CDR3 is TGTGCCAGCAGCTTTCGAGCGGGTTTGGAGACCCAGTACTTC. This chain links TRBV7-9 with TRBJ2-5, with a weak D call TRBD2 (6 bases). Trimming pared 3 bases from V and 5 bases from J, leaving 13 bases between. The CDR3 loop spans 14 amino acids. Germline V gives CDR1 SEHNR, CDR2 FQNEAQ (reference sequence).